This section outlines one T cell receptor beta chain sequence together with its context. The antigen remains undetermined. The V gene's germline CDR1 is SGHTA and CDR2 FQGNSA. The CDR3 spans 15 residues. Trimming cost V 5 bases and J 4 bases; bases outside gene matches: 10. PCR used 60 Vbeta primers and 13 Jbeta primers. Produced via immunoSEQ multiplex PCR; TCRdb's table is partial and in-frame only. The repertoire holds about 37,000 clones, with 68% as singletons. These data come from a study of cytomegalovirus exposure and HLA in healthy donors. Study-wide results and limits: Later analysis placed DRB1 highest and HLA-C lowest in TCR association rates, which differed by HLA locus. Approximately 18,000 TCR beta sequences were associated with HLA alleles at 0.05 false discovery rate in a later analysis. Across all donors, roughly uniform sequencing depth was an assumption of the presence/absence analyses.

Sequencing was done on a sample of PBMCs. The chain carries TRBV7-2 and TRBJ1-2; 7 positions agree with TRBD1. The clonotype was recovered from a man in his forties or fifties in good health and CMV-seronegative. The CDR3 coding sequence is TGTGCCAGCAGCCCCGGGACAGAGAAGTCCTATGGCTACACCTTC. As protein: CASSPGTEKSYGYTF.